One sample yielded the 10 T cell receptor beta chains listed below, sequenced in a study of T cell repertoires in cytomegalovirus infection. TCRdb re-called the reads through MiXCR, storing one row per CDR3 protein. This table has roughly 80,000 distinct CDR3 sequences, about 24% appearing once. These receptors' targets are unknown. The material was CD8+ T cells from cultured PBMCs, obtained from culture after CMV antigen stimulation. The source is a human donor in good health (CMV status not recorded). Some clones in this sample may be carry-over from other donors' samples.

In its sample, this clonotype was seen once. The genes are TRBV5-1 and TRBJ2-2; D might be TRBD1 (6 bases). This CDR3 has 15 amino acids. Germline CDR1 SGHRS, CDR2 YFSETQ. The ends were cut back, 0 bases at V and 5 bases at J, with 11 bases in the middle. The DNA for the CDR3 is TGCGCCAGCAGCTTGGACGCAGGGGAAACCGGGGAGCTGTTTTTT. Translated, it gives CASSLDAGETGELFF.

In this sample, this clonotype turned up a few times. The rearrangement links TRBV19 to TRBJ1-6; D possibly corresponds to TRBD1 (5 bases). Trimming left V 5 bases short and J 7 bases short, with 18 bases between. The CDR3 extends over 16 amino acids. Germline CDR1 is LNHDA and CDR2 is SQIVND (reference sequence). This CDR3 is CASSVGEGRRNSPLHF. The CDR3, as DNA: TGTGCCAGTAGTGTCGGGGAGGGGAGGAGAAATTCACCCCTCCACTTT.

The V gene is TRBV20-1, the J gene TRBJ2-1; TRBD1 matches 10 bases. This CDR3 comprises 14 residues. Germline values: CDR1 DFQATT, CDR2 SNEGSKA (reference sequence). Unmatched junction bases numbered 7, after V lost 7 bases and J lost 4 bases. DNA of the CDR3: TGCAGTGGTACCGGGACAGGGGTTTACAATGAGCAGTTCTTC. Amino acid sequence: CSGTGTGVYNEQFF.

Many counts were recorded for this clonotype. This sequence joins TRBV30 and TRBJ1-1; 8 positions match TRBD1. The germline V gene encodes CDR1 GTSNPN and CDR2 SVGIG (reference sequence). The J segment lost 1 base and the V segment lost 4 bases, leaving 5 bases of the junction unmatched. This CDR3 is built from 14 residues. The CDR3: CAWTGGSWNTEAFF. CDR3 in DNA: TGTGCCTGGACAGGGGGCAGTTGGAACACTGAAGCTTTCTTT.

This chain connects TRBV28 to TRBJ1-1; possible D gene TRBD1, 5 bases. The CDR3 is 15 amino acids. V was pared by 8 bases and J by 6 bases, with 22 bases between. CDR1 is MDHEN and CDR2 is SYDVKM in the germline V gene. CDR3 in amino acids: CASGSAGRVDPEAFF. The CDR3 bases are TGTGCCAGCGGCTCCGCAGGCAGGGTAGACCCTGAAGCTTTCTTT.

The table lists this clonotype with many counts. V gene TRBV6-6 combines with J gene TRBJ1-1; no reliable D call. This CDR3 comprises 14 residues. CDR1 MNHNY and CDR2 SVGAGI come from the germline V gene (reference sequence). The germline V and J ends were trimmed by 2 bases and 1 base, with 8 bases remaining between them. CDR3 in DNA: TGTGCCAGCAGTTACAGGGCCGCGAACACTGAAGCTTTCTTT. Encoded protein: CASSYRAANTEAFF.

This clonotype has a count of ten or more. This chain connects TRBV7-6 to TRBJ2-1; maybe TRBD2 (5 bases). The germline V gene has CDR1 SGHVS and CDR2 FNYEAQ. Trimming left V 1 base short and J 5 bases short, with 18 bases between. The CDR3 length is 17 residues. The CDR3 DNA is TGTGCCAGCAGCTTAGGTGGTAGGGCGGGTAATGACAATGAGCAGTTCTTC. Encoded protein: CASSLGGRAGNDNEQFF.

This clonotype was found many times. The chain carries TRBV11-2 and TRBJ2-7; D call uncertain. V lost 1 base, J lost 5 bases, and 15 bases lay in between. This CDR3 contains 15 residues. Germline values: CDR1 SGHAT, CDR2 FQNNGV. Written as DNA, the CDR3 is TGTGCCAGCAGCTTAGGGTTCCTAGATCCCAACGAGCAGTACTTC. This codes for CASSLGFLDPNEQYF.

This clonotype has only a few counts. The chain carries TRBV6-2 or TRBV6-3 and TRBJ1-1; TRBD1 is a possible D gene (5 bases). This CDR3 contains 14 residues. V shed 0 bases and J shed 8 bases, with 13 bases lying between them. CDR1 MNHEY and CDR2 SVGEGT come from the germline V gene. The CDR3 DNA is TGTGCCAGCAGTTACTCCCGGGGCAGTTTGGAAGCTTTCTTT. Protein sequence: CASSYSRGSLEAFF.

This clonotype came up many times. V gene TRBV7-9 combines with J gene TRBJ2-6; D gene uncertain. Trimming left V 5 bases short and J 0 bases short, with 11 bases between. The CDR3 loop spans 16 amino acids. From germline, CDR1 is SEHNR and CDR2 FQNEAQ (reference sequence). The CDR3 region is CASSLRTGSGANVLTF. The CDR3 DNA sequence: TGTGCCAGCAGCCTACGGACGGGCTCTGGGGCCAACGTCCTGACTTTC.